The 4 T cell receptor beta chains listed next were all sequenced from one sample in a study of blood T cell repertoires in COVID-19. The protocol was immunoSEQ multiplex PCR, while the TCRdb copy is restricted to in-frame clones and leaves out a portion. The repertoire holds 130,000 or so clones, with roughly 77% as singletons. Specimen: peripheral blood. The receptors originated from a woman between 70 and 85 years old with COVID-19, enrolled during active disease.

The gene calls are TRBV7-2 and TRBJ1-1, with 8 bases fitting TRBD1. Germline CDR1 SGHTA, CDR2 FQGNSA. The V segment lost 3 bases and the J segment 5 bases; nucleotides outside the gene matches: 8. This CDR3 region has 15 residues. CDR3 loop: CASSFSQGAKTEAFF. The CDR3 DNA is TGTGCCAGCAGCTTTAGTCAGGGGGCAAAGACTGAAGCTTTCTTT.

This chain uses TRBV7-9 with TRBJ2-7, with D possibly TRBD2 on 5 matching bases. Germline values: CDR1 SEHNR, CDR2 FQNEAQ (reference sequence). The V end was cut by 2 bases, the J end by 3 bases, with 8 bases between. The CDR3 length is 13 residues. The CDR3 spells CASSLPGVYEQYF. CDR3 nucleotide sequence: TGTGCCAGCAGCTTACCCGGGGTCTACGAGCAGTACTTC.

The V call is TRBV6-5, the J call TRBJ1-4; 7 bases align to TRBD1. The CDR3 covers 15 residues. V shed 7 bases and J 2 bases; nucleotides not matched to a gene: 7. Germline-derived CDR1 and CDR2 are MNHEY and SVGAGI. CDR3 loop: CASTRVGQTNEKLFF. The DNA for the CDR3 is TGTGCCAGCACCCGAGTGGGACAGACTAATGAAAAACTGTTTTTT.

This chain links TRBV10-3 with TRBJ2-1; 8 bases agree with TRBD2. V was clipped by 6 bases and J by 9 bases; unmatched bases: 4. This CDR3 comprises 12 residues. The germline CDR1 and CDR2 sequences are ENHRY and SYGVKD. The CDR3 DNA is TGTGCCATCAGACTAGCGGCGGGTGAGCAGTTCTTC. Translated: CAIRLAAGEQFF.